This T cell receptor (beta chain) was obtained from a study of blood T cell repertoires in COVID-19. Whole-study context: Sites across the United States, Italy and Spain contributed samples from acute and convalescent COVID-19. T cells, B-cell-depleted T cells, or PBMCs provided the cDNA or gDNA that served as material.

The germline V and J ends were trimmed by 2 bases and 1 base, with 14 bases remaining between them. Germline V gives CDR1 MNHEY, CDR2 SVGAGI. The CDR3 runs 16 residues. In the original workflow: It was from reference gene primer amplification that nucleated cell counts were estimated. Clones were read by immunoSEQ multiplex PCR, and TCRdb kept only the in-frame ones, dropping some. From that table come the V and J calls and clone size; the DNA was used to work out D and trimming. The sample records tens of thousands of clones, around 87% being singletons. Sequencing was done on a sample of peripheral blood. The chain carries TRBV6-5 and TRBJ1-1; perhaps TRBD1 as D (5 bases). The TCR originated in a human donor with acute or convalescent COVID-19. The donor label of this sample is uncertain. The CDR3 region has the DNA TGTGCCAGCAGTTACCGGGGGGAAGGGAGGAACACTGAAGCTTTCTTT. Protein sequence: CASSYRGEGRNTEAFF.